This T cell receptor (beta chain) was found in a study of blood T cell repertoires in COVID-19. The wider study: Material from acute and convalescent COVID-19 was sourced from the United States, Italy and Spain.

V was pared by 1 base and J by 7 bases, with 14 bases between. Germline assignment: CDR1 SGHAT and CDR2 FQNNGV. The CDR3 has 15 amino acids. Donors of Cohort 3 who recovered were those that had two negative PCRs, clearance, or symptom resolution. In this sample, this clone turned up once. Produced via immunoSEQ multiplex PCR; TCRdb's table is partial and in-frame only. This table holds roughly 230,000 clones, 70% to 85% found once. The TCR was taken from a woman aged 55-69 years who had recovered from COVID-19. The chain combines TRBV11-2 with TRBJ1-5; D is uncertain. The sequenced material came from PBMCs or T cells enriched from blood (not recorded which). DNA of the CDR3: TGTGCCAGCAGCTTAGGTCTGGGGAGCGGGCAGCCCCAGCATTTT. This encodes CASSLGLGSGQPQHF.